The entry below describes one T cell receptor beta chain. The CDR3 is 14 residues long. V gave up 6 bases and J gave up 0 bases, with 9 bases separating them. CDR1 and CDR2 (germline): LNHDA, SQIVND (reference sequence). This record comes from a study of T cell changes during pregnancy in multiple sclerosis. Clones were read by immunoSEQ multiplex PCR, and TCRdb kept only the in-frame ones, dropping some. The repertoire holds about 100,000 clones, with just under 95% as singletons. This specimen consisted of peripheral blood, obtained in the third trimester of pregnancy. The rearrangement links TRBV19 to TRBJ1-3; D is uncertain. The receptor's source is a female donor in good health, enrolled as a control in a pregnancy study. The CDR3 bases are TGTGCCAGTAGCGAGGGAACCTCTGGAAACACCATATATTTT. It is translated as CASSEGTSGNTIYF. Together with reference TRBV19 and TRBJ1-3, the CDR3 gives the full variable domain: DGGITQSPKYLFRKEGQNVTLSCEQNLNHDAMYWYRQDPGQGLRLIYYSQIVNDFQKGDIAEGYSVSREKKESFPLTVTSAQKNPTAFYLCASSEGTSGNTIYFGEGSWLTVV.